This T cell receptor beta chain was identified during a study of cytomegalovirus exposure and HLA in healthy donors. Overall study: From HLA-typed donors, an early data release held about 85 million unique TCRs.

This CDR3 spans 14 amino acids. Germline V gene lookup returns CDR1 PRHDT and CDR2 FYEKMQ (reference sequence). Trimming pared 6 bases from V and 1 base from J, leaving 12 bases between. The PCR had 60 Vbeta and 13 Jbeta primers. TCRdb keeps only in-frame clones here, not all; method: immunoSEQ multiplex PCR. The sample has 75,000 to 90,000 clones, about 77% seen once. Concerning this clone: What it binds is unknown.

Notes on the study in general: Sequencing depth across donors, presence/absence analyses assumed, was roughly uniform. Reported results showed that the classifier diagnosed cytomegalovirus status with high specificity and sensitivity.

V is TRBV13 and J is TRBJ1-1, with D unclear. Sequencing was done on a sample of PBMCs. The origin of this receptor is a man in his 60s in good health and CMV-seronegative. Written as DNA, the CDR3 is TGTGCCAGCAGACATCGGGGAGGGAACACTGAAGCTTTCTTT. It is translated as CASRHRGGNTEAFF.